The 27 T cell receptor beta chains given below trace back to one sample, sequenced in a study of T-cell reconstitution after alpha-beta-depleted transplantation in children. TCRbeta library construction was performed incorporating unique molecular identifiers. TCRdb independently ran MiXCR on the PCR reads; one entry per CDR3 protein. In the table there are 400,000 to 450,000 distinct CDR3 sequences, 43% of which are singletons. This specimen was PBMCs, taken before TCRalphabeta/CD19-depleted stem cell transplant. The receptor source for this set is a girl aged 2 to 10 with aplastic anemia, due to receive a stem cell transplant.

This clonotype was seen at least ten times. V is TRBV4-1 and J is TRBJ1-1; a weak D match, TRBD1 (5 bases). V was clipped by 1 base and J by 0 bases, with 9 bases between them. Germline CDR1 MGHRA, CDR2 YSYEKL. The CDR3 sequence is 15 residues long. CDR3 sequence: CASSQGGTVNTEAFF. The DNA for the CDR3 is TGCGCCAGCAGCCAAGGGGGGACGGTGAACACTGAAGCTTTCTTT.

This clonotype came up a few times. The genes are TRBV20-1 and TRBJ2-7, with TRBD2 matching over 8 bases. Germline V gene data show CDR1 as DFQATT and CDR2 as SNEGSKA (reference sequence). V lost 6 bases, J lost 3 bases, and 13 bases stayed unmatched. The CDR3 is made up of 15 amino acids. CDR3 protein: CSAPDTSGPLYEQYF. CDR3 bases: TGCAGTGCCCCAGATACTAGCGGCCCACTCTACGAGCAGTACTTC.

This clonotype was seen only a few times. The chain combines TRBV7-9 with TRBJ1-2; the match to TRBD1 covers 9 bases. The CDR3 has 15 amino acids. Unmatched junction bases numbered 6, after V lost 0 bases and J lost 7 bases. Germline lookup yields CDR1 SEHNR and CDR2 FQNEAQ (reference sequence). The CDR3 DNA reads as TGTGCCAGCAGCTTAGCCATGGGACAGGGTGGTGGCTACACCTTC. It specifies CASSLAMGQGGGYTF.

The chain links TRBV20-1 to TRBJ2-1; D is possibly TRBD1 (5 bases). The V gene lost 5 bases and the J gene lost 5 bases, with 10 bases spanning the gap. CDR1 is DFQATT, CDR2 SNEGSKA, per germline (reference sequence). The CDR3 is 12 residues long. CDR3: CSAPRGHNEQFF. The CDR3 nucleotides are TGCAGTGCTCCAAGGGGCCACAATGAGCAGTTCTTC.

V usage is TRBV28 and J usage is TRBJ2-5; unclear D gene. This CDR3 has 15 amino acids. V was clipped by 2 bases and J by 2 bases, with 12 bases between them. Per germline, CDR1 MDHEN and CDR2 SYDVKM. This chain's CDR3 is CASSLTSILQETQYF. The CDR3 coding sequence is TGTGCCAGCAGTTTAACTTCTATATTACAAGAGACCCAGTACTTC.

V is TRBV28 and J is TRBJ1-1; TRBD1 might be the D (6 bases). The CDR3 length is 15 residues. Germline V gene data show CDR1 as MDHEN and CDR2 as SYDVKM. The V end was cut by 2 bases, the J end by 0 bases, with 10 bases between. CDR3 protein: CASSLGDRMNTEAFF. In nucleotides, the CDR3 is TGTGCCAGCAGTTTAGGAGACAGGATGAACACTGAAGCTTTCTTT.

The rearrangement joins TRBV5-5 to TRBJ2-1; 8 positions agree with TRBD2. From germline, CDR1 is SGHKS and CDR2 YYEKEE (reference sequence). After removal of 0 bases from V and 9 bases from J, the junction contained 5 bases not matched to a gene. The CDR3 has 14 amino acids. This CDR3 reads CASSLVLAVSEQFF. CDR3 nucleotide sequence: TGTGCCAGCAGCTTGGTACTAGCGGTCTCTGAGCAGTTCTTC.

This clonotype was counted between two and nine times. This rearrangement joins TRBV20-1 to TRBJ2-1; TRBD2 matches at 12 bases. Germline V gene sequence: CDR1 DFQATT, CDR2 SNEGSKA (reference sequence). V was clipped by 0 bases and J by 5 bases; unmatched bases: 14. The CDR3 totals 19 residues. The CDR3: CSAREVRARLAGDDNEQFF. The CDR3 DNA is TGCAGTGCTAGAGAGGTGAGGGCGAGACTAGCGGGAGACGACAATGAGCAGTTCTTC.

The chain links TRBV28 to TRBJ2-5; no definite D call. The CDR3 runs to 11 residues. V was cut by 6 bases and J by 4 bases, with 6 bases left in between. Germline assignment: CDR1 MDHEN and CDR2 SYDVKM. CDR3 residues: CASSAVETQYF. In DNA form, the CDR3 reads TGTGCCAGCAGCGCCGTAGAGACCCAGTACTTC.

The rearrangement joins TRBV7-8 to TRBJ2-4; 8 bases line up with TRBD1. The CDR3 totals 16 residues. Germline V gene lookup returns CDR1 SGHVS and CDR2 FQNEAQ. With V trimmed by 5 bases and J by 0 bases, 6 bases remained unmatched. The CDR3 region has the DNA TGTGCCAGCAGCGAGGACAGGGCACTAGCCAAAAACATTCAGTACTTC. Its translation is CASSEDRALAKNIQYF.

This rearrangement joins TRBV10-3 to TRBJ1-1; the match to TRBD1 covers 9 bases. Germline V gene lookup returns CDR1 ENHRY and CDR2 SYGVKD. J lost 3 bases, V lost 8 bases, and 13 bases had no gene match. CDR3 length: 16 residues. Written as DNA, the CDR3 is TGTGCCATCTCTTCGGCGACAGGGGGAGGTGACACTGAAGCTTTCTTT. It specifies CAISSATGGGDTEAFF.

J is TRBJ2-3 and V is TRBV20-1, with 9 bases fitting TRBD2. Per the germline V gene, CDR1 is DFQATT and CDR2 is SNEGSKA (reference sequence). This CDR3 is built from 15 residues. Germline trimming cut 1 base from V and 4 bases from J; bases unmatched to any gene: 6. The CDR3 reads CSARGLAARADTQYF. DNA of the CDR3: TGCAGTGCTAGAGGACTAGCGGCACGCGCAGATACGCAGTATTTT.

This clonotype occurred many times. V is TRBV9 and J is TRBJ1-3; possible D gene TRBD1, 6 bases. This CDR3 comprises 16 residues. CDR1 is SGDLS and CDR2 is YYNGEE in the germline V gene. Trimming stripped 0 bases from V and 0 bases from J, with 10 bases between. CDR3 loop: CASSVEGDFSGNTIYF. CDR3 DNA: TGTGCCAGCAGCGTAGAGGGGGACTTCTCTGGAAACACCATATATTTT.

V gene TRBV20-1 combines with J gene TRBJ2-7; 10 bases align to TRBD2. The CDR3 extends over 14 amino acids. Germline CDR1 reads DFQATT; CDR2 reads SNEGSKA (reference sequence). V lost 6 bases and J lost 2; bases outside the gene matches: 7. The CDR3 region has the DNA TGCAGTGCAACACTAGCGGGGAGACCCTACGAGCAGTACTTC. Its translation: CSATLAGRPYEQYF.

This rearrangement joins TRBV28 to TRBJ2-7, with 8 bases identical to TRBD2. V was pared by 10 bases and J by 4 bases, with 6 bases of the junction left unmatched. Germline CDR1 reads MDHEN; CDR2 reads SYDVKM. This CDR3 has 12 amino acids. CDR3 sequence (DNA): TGTGCCATCAAGCGGGGGACTTACGAGCAGTACTTC. This gives the protein CAIKRGTYEQYF.

The chain recombines TRBV7-2 with TRBJ2-1, with a weak D call TRBD2 (6 bases). The CDR3 consists of 15 residues. Germline CDR1 and CDR2: SGHTA and FQGNSA. V was shortened by 1 base and J by 5 bases, with 12 bases between the two germline ends. CDR3 sequence reads: CTSSLVILANNEQFF. DNA for the CDR3: TGTACCAGCAGCTTAGTTATCCTAGCGAACAATGAGCAGTTCTTC.

This clonotype was seen at least ten times. The chain joins TRBV6-5 to TRBJ1-5; D is uncertain. CDR3 length: 14 residues. Germline V gives CDR1 MNHEY, CDR2 SVGAGI. V gave up 2 bases and J gave up 0 bases, with 5 bases separating them. The CDR3 DNA reads as TGTGCCAGCAGTTACGATAGTAGCAATCAGCCCCAGCATTTT. Residues: CASSYDSSNQPQHF.

The gene calls are TRBV29-1 and TRBJ2-7; no clear D. This CDR3 region has 13 residues. Per the germline V gene, CDR1 is SQVTM and CDR2 is ANQGSEA. Trimming left V 4 bases short and J 0 bases short, with 10 bases between. CDR3 loop: CSVVPLNSYEQYF. DNA for the CDR3: TGCAGCGTTGTCCCACTGAACTCCTACGAGCAGTACTTC.

V gene TRBV6-6 combines with J gene TRBJ2-2; D gene ambiguous. The V end was cut by 1 base, the J end by 5 bases, with 5 bases between. Germline CDR1 reads MNHNY; CDR2 reads SVGAGI (reference sequence). There are 13 residues in the CDR3. The CDR3 protein is CASSYYSTGELFF. The CDR3 coding sequence is TGTGCCAGCAGTTACTACTCAACCGGGGAGCTGTTTTTT.

This clonotype has ten or more counts. The chain has TRBV12-3 or TRBV12-4 and TRBJ1-1; 11 nucleotides align to TRBD1. V dropped 4 bases and J dropped 3; count of bases not matched to a gene: 7. The CDR3 runs 16 residues. The DNA for the CDR3 is TGTGCCAGCAGTTCGTCCCGGGACAGGGGGTACACTGAAGCTTTCTTT. Its translation is CASSSSRDRGYTEAFF.

The chain combines TRBV6-1 with TRBJ2-6, with 7 bases fitting TRBD1. The CDR3 is 15 amino acids. With 7 bases clipped from V and 0 bases from J, the junction kept 3 bases outside the gene matches. CDR1 is MNHNS and CDR2 is SASEGT in the germline V gene. Here the CDR3 DNA reads TGTGCCAGCACATCAGGGGGCTCTGGGGCCAACGTCCTGACTTTC. It translates to CASTSGGSGANVLTF.

This clonotype was detected many times. The V and J genes are TRBV20-1 and TRBJ2-4; D gene uncertain. The germline V gene has CDR1 DFQATT and CDR2 SNEGSKA (reference sequence). This CDR3 has 15 residues. Trimming took 3 bases from V and 0 from J, leaving 12 bases between them. The CDR3 DNA follows: TGCAGTGCTAGGGTACTGGAGTTAGCCAAAAACATTCAGTACTTC. Translated, it gives CSARVLELAKNIQYF.

This clonotype was detected only a few times. The CDR3: CSAKQGPWVNIQYF. CDR3 in DNA: TGCAGTGCTAAGCAAGGCCCCTGGGTGAACATTCAGTACTTC. The chain recombines TRBV20-1 with TRBJ2-4; no firm D call. The CDR3 has 14 residues. V lost 4 bases, J lost 7 bases, and 17 bases lay in between. The germline V gene has CDR1 DFQATT and CDR2 SNEGSKA (reference sequence).

This clonotype was picked up many times. This sequence joins TRBV7-9 and TRBJ1-1; D is ambiguous. The CDR3 runs 13 residues. Trimming shortened V by 3 bases and J by 1 base, and 6 bases separated the two germline ends. The V gene's germline CDR1 is SEHNR and CDR2 FQNEAQ (reference sequence). The CDR3 nucleotides read TGTGCCAGCAGCTTTACCGCGAACACTGAAGCTTTCTTT. Its translation is CASSFTANTEAFF.

This clonotype was seen at least ten times. V usage is TRBV12-3 or TRBV12-4 and J usage is TRBJ2-3; 12 bases line up with TRBD2. The CDR3 is 15 amino acids. With 5 bases clipped from V and 4 bases from J, the junction kept 4 bases outside the gene matches. DNA for the CDR3: TGTGCCAGCAGTCCTTCTAGCGGGGGGGCAGATACGCAGTATTTT. This codes for CASSPSSGGADTQYF.

This clonotype occurred many times. The chain combines TRBV9 with TRBJ1-5, with D hard to call. CDR3 length: 11 residues. The germline V gene has CDR1 SGDLS and CDR2 YYNGEE. V was cut by 2 bases and J by 7 bases, with 4 bases left in between. The CDR3 loop is CASSVRQPQHF. CDR3 coding DNA: TGTGCCAGCAGCGTCCGACAGCCCCAGCATTTT.

Note on this clonotype: A read error may be the cause here, since a much bigger clone is one base away. The chain joins TRBV9 to TRBJ2-7; no clear D. Germline assignment: CDR1 SGDLS and CDR2 YYNGEE. The CDR3 loop spans 15 amino acids. The CDR3 DNA sequence: TGTGCCAGCAGCGTAGAAGGCGGTCAGTCTCGAGAGCAGTCCTTC. Its translation is CASSVEGGQSREQSF. The complete variable domain, with remaining parts taken from reference TRBV9 and TRBJ2-7, reads DSGVTQTPKHLITATGQRVTLRCSPRSGDLSVYWYQQSLDQGLQFLIQYYNGEERAKGNILERFSAQQFPDLHSELNLSSLELGDSALYFCASSVEGGQSREQSFGPGTRLTVT.